The 26 T cell receptor beta chains below were found in one sample sequenced in a study of shared clonotypes between healthy human individuals. As defined, naive CD8 cells were CD45RO-negative and positively selected for CCR7, with terminally differentiated effector memory CD45RA+ cells excluded. Measured with immunoSEQ multiplex PCR; TCRdb has only the in-frame clones, and not every one. The sample contains millions of clones, about 93% of which appear only once. Sequencing was done on a sample of naive CD8+ T cells from PBMCs. These receptors originate from a man aged 18 to 30 in good health. Some clones in this sample may be carry-over from other donors' samples.

The table lists this clone with a count of one. The V and J genes are TRBV4-3 and TRBJ2-7; 7 bases agree with TRBD2. J lost 7 bases, V lost 3 bases, and 9 bases had no gene match. Germline CDR1 and CDR2: LGHNA and YSLEER. CDR3 length: 14 residues. CDR3 coding DNA: TGCGCCAGCAGCCAGGGCTTACTAGCGAGGGAGCAGTACTTC. It specifies CASSQGLLAREQYF.

The chain couples TRBV5-4 to TRBJ1-2; TRBD1 might be the D (6 bases). The germline V gene encodes CDR1 SGHNT and CDR2 YYREEE (reference sequence). CDR3 length equals 15 residues. With 3 bases removed from V and 0 bases from J, the gap between germline ends came to 12 bases. The CDR3 here is CASSYGTPTNYGYTF. The CDR3 DNA sequence: TGTGCCAGCAGCTACGGGACACCTACTAACTATGGCTACACCTTC.

This clone appeared once. V gene TRBV13 combines with J gene TRBJ1-5; D perhaps matches TRBD1 (5 bases). CDR1 and CDR2 from the germline V gene are PRHDT and FYEKMQ (reference sequence). CDR3 size: 12 residues. V was clipped by 6 bases and J by 8 bases, with 11 bases between them. The CDR3 loop is CASSSGREPQHF. The CDR3 coding sequence is TGTGCCAGCAGTTCGGGACGCGAGCCCCAGCATTTT.

Turning to this clone: Germline is not matched at one junction end, which may reflect a read error. The rearrangement links TRBV28 to TRBJ2-7; TRBD1 matches at 9 bases. Looked up from germline, CDR1 is MDHEN and CDR2 is SYDVKM. The CDR3 extends over 18 amino acids. CDR3 bases: TGTGCCAGCAGTCCGATTTACCGGGACAGGGAATCCGGAGTAAAAGGGGACTTC. As protein: CASSPIYRDRESGVKGDF.

This clone is a singleton in its sample. This chain joins TRBV27 and TRBJ2-5, with a possible D match to TRBD1 (6 bases). CDR1 is MNHEY and CDR2 is SMNVEV in the germline V gene (reference sequence). Trimming stripped 6 bases from V and 1 base from J, with 12 bases between. The CDR3 is made up of 14 amino acids. The CDR3 DNA reads as TGTGCCAGCAGGCCTGGACAGATCCAAGAGACCCAGTACTTC. The encoded protein is CASRPGQIQETQYF.

The gene calls are TRBV18 and TRBJ1-4, with D possibly TRBD1 on 5 matching bases. The CDR3 extends over 17 amino acids. CDR1 KGHSH and CDR2 LQKENI come from the germline V gene. The germline V and J ends were trimmed by 0 bases and 6 bases, with 17 bases remaining between them. The CDR3 DNA reads TGTGCCAGCTCACCACCCCCTAACAGGAGATTACATGAAAAACTGTTTTTT. Translating it yields CASSPPPNRRLHEKLFF.

The V and J genes are TRBV29-1 and TRBJ2-2; D is possibly TRBD2 (6 bases). Germline values: CDR1 SQVTM, CDR2 ANQGSEA. There are 14 residues in the CDR3. The germline V and J ends were trimmed by 4 bases and 6 bases, with 15 bases remaining between them. CDR3 protein: CSVGWGVGAGELFF. The CDR3 bases are TGCAGCGTTGGTTGGGGGGTTGGCGCCGGGGAGCTGTTTTTT.

This chain joins TRBV19 and TRBJ2-5; D may be TRBD2 (6 bases). This CDR3 spans 12 amino acids. Germline CDR1 LNHDA, CDR2 SQIVND (reference sequence). The germline V and J ends were trimmed by 3 bases and 9 bases, with 11 bases remaining between them. The CDR3 DNA sequence: TGTGCCAGTAGTATTTGGGGAGGAGCCCAGTACTTC. Protein sequence: CASSIWGGAQYF.

The genes are TRBV2 and TRBJ1-5; 10 nucleotides match TRBD1. Unmatched junction bases numbered 11, after V lost 4 bases and J lost 5 bases. In germline, CDR1 is SNHLY, CDR2 FYNNEI. CDR3 size: 17 residues. The CDR3 spells CASSAGQGNFYDQPQHF. In DNA, the CDR3 is TGTGCCAGCAGTGCGGGACAGGGGAATTTTTACGATCAGCCCCAGCATTTT.

This clone was counted a single time. V is TRBV7-9 and J is TRBJ1-4, with D uncertain. CDR3 length equals 15 residues. From germline, CDR1 is SEHNR and CDR2 FQNEAQ (reference sequence). V lost 4 bases and J 4 bases, leaving 13 bases between the germline ends. Here the CDR3 reads CASSSRHLSNEKLFF. CDR3 in DNA: TGTGCCAGCAGCTCTCGGCACCTTAGTAATGAAAAACTGTTTTTT.

The chain combines TRBV28 with TRBJ2-7, with 9 positions matching TRBD2. J was trimmed by 0 bases and V by 7 bases; bases with no gene match: 4. This CDR3 comprises 14 residues. The V gene's germline CDR1 is MDHEN and CDR2 SYDVKM. The CDR3 sequence is CASTGSGSSYEQYF. The CDR3 bases are TGTGCCAGCACGGGTAGCGGGAGCTCCTACGAGCAGTACTTC.

CDR3 sequence: CSVEVTGAPNQPQHF. The CDR3 nucleotides are TGCAGCGTTGAAGTAACGGGGGCCCCCAATCAGCCCCAGCATTTT. The chain uses TRBV29-1 and TRBJ1-5, with D possibly being TRBD1 (6 bases). The ends were cut back, 1 base at V and 3 bases at J, with 13 bases in the middle. Germline values: CDR1 SQVTM, CDR2 ANQGSEA. The CDR3 contains 15 residues.

The rearrangement joins TRBV10-3 to TRBJ2-1; no clear D. V was clipped by 0 bases and J by 9 bases, with 12 bases between them. The CDR3 extends over 14 amino acids. Germline assignment: CDR1 ENHRY and CDR2 SYGVKD. CDR3 bases: TGTGCCATCAGTGAGTCAACTATGAAGGGTGAGCAGTTCTTC. It is translated as CAISESTMKGEQFF.

This clone was found a few times. CDR3 loop: CASSDGTGFYEQYF. The DNA for the CDR3 is TGTGCCAGCAGTGACGGGACGGGGTTTTACGAGCAGTACTTC. The chain carries TRBV6-1 and TRBJ2-7; D possibly matches TRBD1 or TRBD2 (5 bases each). From germline, CDR1 is MNHNS and CDR2 SASEGT. Trimming cost V 3 bases and J 4 bases, with 13 bases left between them. This CDR3 is built from 14 residues.

CDR3 protein: CASSVNRLTDSYEQYF. Written as DNA, the CDR3 is TGTGCCAGCAGCGTGAACAGGCTGACGGACTCCTACGAGCAGTACTTC. This chain links TRBV9 with TRBJ2-7, with a weak D call TRBD1 (5 bases). CDR3 length: 16 residues. Germline CDR1 reads SGDLS; CDR2 reads YYNGEE. V was pared by 2 bases and J by 0 bases, with 15 bases between. Full variable domain (missing parts from reference TRBV9 and TRBJ2-7): DSGVTQTPKHLITATGQRVTLRCSPRSGDLSVYWYQQSLDQGLQFLIQYYNGEERAKGNILERFSAQQFPDLHSELNLSSLELGDSALYFCASSVNRLTDSYEQYFGPGTRLTVT.

The V gene is TRBV19, the J gene TRBJ1-1; maybe TRBD1 (6 bases). Per the germline V gene, CDR1 is LNHDA and CDR2 is SQIVND (reference sequence). Trimming removed 7 bases from V and 1 base from J, with 19 bases in between. This CDR3 is 16 amino acids long. CDR3 coding DNA: TGTGCCAGTAATTCCCCCCAACAGGGTTCGAACACTGAAGCTTTCTTT. Its translation: CASNSPQQGSNTEAFF.

V gene TRBV4-1 combines with J gene TRBJ1-1; TRBD1 might be the D (6 bases). V was shortened by 2 bases and J by 10 bases, with 11 bases between the two germline ends. The CDR3 contains 12 residues. Germline values: CDR1 MGHRA, CDR2 YSYEKL. The DNA for the CDR3 is TGCGCCAGCAGCCAAAAGGGGGGGGGAGCTTTCTTT. Translated: CASSQKGGGAFF.

J is TRBJ1-1 and V is TRBV28; tentative D call: TRBD1 (6 bases). The CDR3 spans 14 residues. Germline CDR1 MDHEN, CDR2 SYDVKM. V lost 6 bases, J lost 1 base, and 12 bases lay in between. The CDR3 coding sequence is TGTGCCAGCAGCCGAACCAGGGGGAACACTGAAGCTTTCTTT. The encoded protein is CASSRTRGNTEAFF.

The chain combines TRBV5-6 with TRBJ1-2; TRBD1 matches at 8 bases. This CDR3 contains 14 residues. After removal of 7 bases from V and 6 bases from J, the junction contained 11 bases not matched to a gene. Germline CDR1 is SGHDT and CDR2 is YYEEEE. The chain's CDR3 is CASFTLDRVDGYTF. The DNA of the CDR3 is TGTGCCAGCTTCACCTTGGACAGGGTTGATGGCTACACCTTC. The full variable domain, completed using reference TRBV5-6 and TRBJ1-2, is DAGVTQSPTHLIKTRGQQVTLRCSPKSGHDTVSWYQQALGQGPQFIFQYYEEEERQRGNFPDRFSGHQFPNYSSELNVNALLLGDSALYLCASFTLDRVDGYTFGSGTRLTVV.

This chain joins TRBV4-1 and TRBJ2-3, with TRBD1 as a possible D gene (6 bases). CDR1 and CDR2 (germline): MGHRA, YSYEKL. Trimming pared 0 bases from V and 2 bases from J, leaving 15 bases between. This CDR3 contains 17 residues. The CDR3 protein is CASSQDWGRAVTDTQYF. CDR3 nucleotide sequence: TGCGCCAGCAGCCAAGATTGGGGGCGCGCAGTCACAGATACGCAGTATTTT.

This chain connects TRBV5-1 to TRBJ2-6; a weak D match, TRBD1 (5 bases). Trimming stripped 2 bases from V and 3 bases from J, with 21 bases between. This CDR3 has 19 residues. Germline lookup yields CDR1 SGHRS and CDR2 YFSETQ. The CDR3 loop reads CASSFSGKGFFNGANVLTF. DNA for the CDR3: TGCGCCAGCAGCTTTTCAGGGAAGGGGTTTTTTAATGGGGCCAACGTCCTGACTTTC.

The CDR3 reads CASSDTRDLKEGTYEQYF. CDR3 DNA: TGTGCCAGCAGCGACACCCGGGACTTAAAAGAGGGTACCTACGAGCAGTACTTC. The chain employs TRBV5-4 and TRBJ2-7; D possibly corresponds to TRBD2 (6 bases). V lost 4 bases, J lost 2 bases, and 25 bases lay in between. This CDR3 comprises 18 residues. Germline CDR1 is SGHNT and CDR2 is YYREEE (reference sequence).

The chain joins TRBV28 to TRBJ2-3, with a possible D match to TRBD1 (5 bases). V was shortened by 3 bases and J by 2 bases, with 15 bases between the two germline ends. This CDR3 comprises 16 residues. Germline V CDR1 and CDR2: MDHEN, SYDVKM. CDR3 sequence reads: CASSFQDSNPTDTQYF. For the CDR3, the DNA is TGTGCCAGCAGTTTCCAAGACAGCAACCCCACAGATACGCAGTATTTT.

The chain links TRBV10-1 to TRBJ2-5, with D hard to call. CDR3 size: 13 residues. V was pared by 3 bases and J by 5 bases, with 10 bases between. Looked up from germline, CDR1 is WNHNN and CDR2 is SYGVQD (reference sequence). Here the CDR3 reads CASSDSGPETQYF. The CDR3 DNA reads TGCGCCAGCAGTGATTCTGGGCCGGAGACCCAGTACTTC.

The J gene is TRBJ1-2, the V gene TRBV11-2; D gene unclear. CDR1 and CDR2 from the germline V gene are SGHAT and FQNNGV. There are 16 residues in the CDR3. The V and J ends lost 5 bases and 0 bases respectively, with 16 bases between them. CDR3 nucleotide sequence: TGTGCCAGCAGCCCGGATCGTAGTACCACTAACTATGGCTACACCTTC. This codes for CASSPDRSTTNYGYTF.

This rearrangement joins TRBV2 to TRBJ2-1, with 12 positions matching TRBD2. The CDR3 consists of 17 residues. Germline V CDR1 and CDR2: SNHLY, FYNNEI. The ends lost 6 bases at V and 9 bases at J; junction bases unmatched: 15. The CDR3 loop is CASREGTSGPPFSEQFF. CDR3 nucleotides: TGTGCCAGCAGAGAGGGGACTAGCGGGCCCCCGTTTAGTGAGCAGTTCTTC.